The rows below give T cell receptor beta chains drawn from one sample of a study of human T cells and chemical hapten exposure. TCRdb re-called the RACE reads through MiXCR, storing one row per CDR3 protein. The profile shows 330,000 or so distinct CDR3 sequences, around 6% of them singletons. The starting material was whole blood, obtained in connection with sensitization to the hapten diphenylcyclopropenone (DPC). Source of these receptors: a woman younger than 30 with alopecia areata. Some clones in this sample may be carry-over from other donors' samples. The CDR3 runs from the conserved cysteine through the conserved F or W. The D gene is left open where the match is weak. Clone size, where shown, is once, few, many, or a class for clones that have expanded.

D	V	J	size	CDR3
TRBD1	TRBV7-2	TRBJ1-1	few	CASSFHLGGGDTEAFF
NA	TRBV7-9	TRBJ1-5	few	CASSPPGADQPQHF
NA	TRBV6-1	TRBJ1-5	many	CASQGYSNQPQHF
NA	TRBV24-1	TRBJ2-3	once	CATSRGTPDTQYF
NA	TRBV5-6	TRBJ2-7	few	CASSPGRARVEQYF
NA	TRBV2	TRBJ1-2	many	CASSEALGSQDTF
TRBD1	TRBV18	TRBJ2-3	NA	CASSTRDSGDTQYF
NA	TRBV7-2	TRBJ2-3	many	CASSPLGGRGDTQYF
NA	TRBV7-9	TRBJ2-3	many	CASRTGRSTDTQYF
TRBD1	TRBV29-1	TRBJ1-5	many	CSVVGTGDQPQHF
NA	TRBV18	TRBJ1-5	many	CASSPDRRGQPQHF
NA	TRBV7-9	TRBJ1-1	few	CASSLEAARIAFF
TRBD1	TRBV6-5	TRBJ1-5	few	CASSYCFGNETGEVQPQHF
NA	TRBV29-1	TRBJ1-2	NA	CSVGREVDYGYTF
NA	TRBV6-5	TRBJ1-2	many	CASTQLRQLRGYTF
NA	TRBV18	TRBJ1-5	NA	CASSQFFLGRGDQPQHF
NA	TRBV12-3/TRBV12-4	TRBJ1-2	many	CASSPRNYGYTF
NA	TRBV14	TRBJ2-5	many	CASSPSQYQETQYF
NA	TRBV29-1	TRBJ2-5	many	CSVEESWGTPEQETQYF
TRBD1	TRBV6-1	TRBJ1-1	many	CASSKQGAEAFF
TRBD1	TRBV28	TRBJ1-5	many	CASNLEDRNYQPQHF
TRBD1	TRBV7-2	TRBJ2-5	few	CASSLGPGTGLETQYF
TRBD1	TRBV5-1	TRBJ2-5	NA	CASSYGQGQETQYF
TRBD1	TRBV18	TRBJ1-1	few	CASSPRRGRTNTEAFF
NA	TRBV11-2	TRBJ2-3	NA	CASSLRLPTRTDTQYF
TRBD1	TRBV19	TRBJ2-7	NA	CASRLTGGENEQYF
TRBD1	TRBV20-1	TRBJ1-1	many	CSAVQGADTEAFF
NA	TRBV3-1	TRBJ2-7	many	CASSQVNEQYF
TRBD1	TRBV28	TRBJ1-1	many	CASSPLTRQGHHSSFTEAFF